One and the same sample provided the 14 T cell receptor beta chains below, sequenced in a study of OX40 agonist ivuxolimab in advanced cancers. Some clones are missing from TCRdb's copy, which holds only in-frame ones; the method was immunoSEQ multiplex PCR. The sample has over 45,000 clones, around 83% seen once. Sequences were derived from CD4+ or CD8+ T cells sorted from blood, sampled in a trial of the OX40 agonist ivuxolimab. Receptors were obtained from an adult with an advanced solid tumor such as melanoma, head and neck, liver or kidney cancer.

The CDR3 is CASLSGAGGQDEQFF. The CDR3 nucleotides are TGTGCCAGCCTCTCGGGAGCGGGAGGGCAGGATGAGCAGTTCTTC. This sequence joins TRBV19 and TRBJ2-1; 10 bases align to TRBD2. The CDR3 length is 15 residues. V trimming: 9 bases; J trimming: 8 bases; junction bases outside the gene matches: 13. CDR1 is LNHDA, CDR2 SQIVND, per germline (reference sequence).

This clone has just one count. This chain connects TRBV28 to TRBJ1-1; D is ambiguous. CDR3 length equals 15 residues. V was shortened by 2 bases and J by 0 bases, with 10 bases between the two germline ends. CDR1 and CDR2 from the germline V gene are MDHEN and SYDVKM. The DNA of the CDR3 is TGTGCCAGCAGTTTAGTCGTACGGGTGAACACTGAAGCTTTCTTT. This encodes CASSLVVRVNTEAFF.

The chain links TRBV5-1 to TRBJ1-2, with D hard to call. The germline V gene encodes CDR1 SGHRS and CDR2 YFSETQ. The CDR3 sequence is 12 residues long. Trimming left V 0 bases short and J 7 bases short, with 7 bases between. As DNA, the CDR3 is TGCGCCAGCAGCTTGGCCAGGAGTGGCTACACCTTC. Its protein product is CASSLARSGYTF. The entire variable domain, with the rest obtained from reference TRBV5-1 and TRBJ1-2, is as follows: KAGVTQTPRYLIKTRGQQVTLSCSPISGHRSVSWYQQTPGQGLQFLFEYFSETQRNKGNFPGRFSGRQFSNSRSEMNVSTLELGDSALYLCASSLARSGYTFGSGTRLTVV.

This chain joins TRBV6-5 and TRBJ2-1; tentative D call: TRBD1 (6 bases). Germline lookup yields CDR1 MNHEY and CDR2 SVGAGI. V was pared by 2 bases and J by 3 bases, with 8 bases between. The CDR3 length is 14 residues. The CDR3, as DNA: TGTGCCAGCAGTTACGGGGGCCGCTACAATGAGCAGTTCTTC. It yields the protein CASSYGGRYNEQFF.

The gene calls are TRBV28 and TRBJ1-1; the match to TRBD1 covers 9 bases. Germline V gene sequence: CDR1 MDHEN, CDR2 SYDVKM. J lost 0 bases, V lost 10 bases, and 3 bases had no gene match. This CDR3 is 13 amino acids long. For the CDR3, the DNA is TGTGCCACCACAGGGGGCTTGAACACTGAAGCTTTCTTT. Translated: CATTGGLNTEAFF.

This chain links TRBV28 with TRBJ2-1; possibly TRBD2 for D (5 bases). Looked up from germline, CDR1 is MDHEN and CDR2 is SYDVKM. V dropped 7 bases and J dropped 5 bases, with 12 bases sitting between them. The CDR3 covers 13 residues. CDR3 nucleotides: TGTGCCAGCATTGGTTTGGAGGACAATGAGCAGTTCTTC. Amino acids: CASIGLEDNEQFF. The full variable domain, its missing parts supplied by reference TRBV28 and TRBJ2-1, is DVKVTQSSRYLVKRTGEKVFLECVQDMDHENMFWYRQDPGLGLRLIYFSYDVKMKEKGDIPEGYSVSREKKERFSLILESASTNQTSMYLCASIGLEDNEQFFGPGTRLTVL.

V gene TRBV5-1 combines with J gene TRBJ1-2, with D possibly matching TRBD1 (6 bases). Trimming removed 1 base at V and 2 bases at J, with 12 bases between. Germline V lookup: CDR1 SGHRS, CDR2 YFSETQ. The CDR3 has 15 residues. DNA of the CDR3: TGCGCCAGCAGCTTGAATGCACAGGGCAACTATGGCTACACCTTC. Amino acid sequence: CASSLNAQGNYGYTF.

The rearrangement links TRBV5-1 to TRBJ2-7; TRBD1 matches 7 bases. Trimming took 4 bases from V and 0 from J; bases not matched to a gene: 4. There are 14 residues in the CDR3. Germline CDR1 SGHRS, CDR2 YFSETQ. CDR3 amino acids: CASSPRDSSYEQYF. DNA of the CDR3: TGCGCCAGCAGCCCCAGGGACAGCTCCTACGAGCAGTACTTC.

This rearrangement joins TRBV28 to TRBJ2-7; 8 positions match TRBD1. V was pared by 8 bases and J by 1 base, with 10 bases of the junction left unmatched. The CDR3 has 15 amino acids. Germline V gene data show CDR1 as MDHEN and CDR2 as SYDVKM. The CDR3 spells CASRKGRTGSYEQYF. DNA for the CDR3: TGTGCCAGCCGTAAGGGGCGGACAGGGTCCTACGAGCAGTACTTC.

V and J are TRBV21-1 and TRBJ2-1; the DNA was not used to check the table's D call, TRBD2. TRBV21-1 is given as a pseudogene. The CDR3 extends over 15 amino acids. The CDR3 DNA reads TGTGCCAGCAGCAAAGGTGGCGGGAGTGGGGATGAGCAGTTCTTC. Its protein product is CASSKGGGSGDEQFF.

The chain links TRBV30 to TRBJ1-2, with 7 bases matching TRBD1. Germline-derived CDR1 and CDR2 are GTSNPN and SVGIG (reference sequence). V lost 0 bases to trimming and J lost 4 bases; unmatched junction nucleotides: 5. The CDR3 has 14 amino acids. CDR3 DNA sequence: TGTGCCTGGAGTGTTTCAGCAGGGGGCTATGGCTACACCTTC. It specifies CAWSVSAGGYGYTF.

The chain joins TRBV5-1 to TRBJ2-2; a possible D gene is TRBD1 (6 bases). This CDR3 region has 14 residues. Germline V gene lookup returns CDR1 SGHRS and CDR2 YFSETQ. V was clipped by 7 bases and J by 1 base, with 11 bases between them. The CDR3 sequence is CASGPGQNTGELFF. CDR3 nucleotides: TGCGCCAGCGGTCCGGGACAGAACACCGGGGAGCTGTTTTTT. Variable domain in full (rest from reference TRBV5-1 and TRBJ2-2): KAGVTQTPRYLIKTRGQQVTLSCSPISGHRSVSWYQQTPGQGLQFLFEYFSETQRNKGNFPGRFSGRQFSNSRSEMNVSTLELGDSALYLCASGPGQNTGELFFGEGSRLTVL.

The rearrangement joins TRBV5-1 to TRBJ1-2, with 7 bases aligning to TRBD1. CDR3 length equals 13 residues. J gave up 5 bases and V 5 bases, and 6 bases lay outside the gene matches. Looked up from germline, CDR1 is SGHRS and CDR2 is YFSETQ. The CDR3 is CASSYDRDYGYTF. In DNA form, the CDR3 reads TGCGCCAGCAGTTACGACAGGGATTATGGCTACACCTTC. Together with reference TRBV5-1 and TRBJ1-2, the CDR3 gives the full variable domain: KAGVTQTPRYLIKTRGQQVTLSCSPISGHRSVSWYQQTPGQGLQFLFEYFSETQRNKGNFPGRFSGRQFSNSRSEMNVSTLELGDSALYLCASSYDRDYGYTFGSGTRLTVV.

V is TRBV6-5 and J is TRBJ2-3, with a weak D call TRBD1 (6 bases). V lost 5 bases, J lost 6 bases, and 18 bases lay in between. The CDR3 has 15 residues. Germline V lookup: CDR1 MNHEY, CDR2 SVGAGI. The CDR3 DNA sequence: TGTGCCAGCAGTGGGAGACAGGTTCGAGGGGATACGCAGTATTTT. Translation gives CASSGRQVRGDTQYF.